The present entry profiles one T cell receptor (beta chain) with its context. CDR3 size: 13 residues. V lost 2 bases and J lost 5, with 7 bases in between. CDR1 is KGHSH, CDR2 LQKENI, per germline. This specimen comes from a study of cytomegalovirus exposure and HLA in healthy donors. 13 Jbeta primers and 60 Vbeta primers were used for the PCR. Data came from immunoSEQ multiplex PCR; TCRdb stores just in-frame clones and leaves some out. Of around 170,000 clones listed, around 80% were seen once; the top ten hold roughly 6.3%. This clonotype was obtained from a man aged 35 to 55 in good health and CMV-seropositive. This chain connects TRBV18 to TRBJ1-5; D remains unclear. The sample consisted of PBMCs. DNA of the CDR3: TGTGCCAGCTCACCAGGGAGGGATCAGCCCCAGCATTTT. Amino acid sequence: CASSPGRDQPQHF.